This TCR beta chain emerged from a study of cytomegalovirus exposure and HLA in healthy donors. Study overall: Out of approximately 170 million T cells, an earlier analysis found 117 million unique TCR beta sequences in total. Study-level results: Researchers had no immune exposure information except CMV serostatus available. Later analysis identified 16,951 TCR beta sequences associated with HLA alleles, using a false discovery rate threshold of 0.05.

Both 60 Vbeta primers and 13 Jbeta primers went into the PCR. The authors' processing: Counted up in a later analysis, unique TCR beta chains came to some 75 million, with some 11 million shared. Assay used: immunoSEQ multiplex PCR; TCRdb lists only in-frame clones, some missing. Clone size and V and J calls were adopted from that table, with D and trimming inferred from the DNA. The table includes 130,000 to 150,000 clones, about three quarters detected once. As for this clone: The antigen is undetermined.

The CDR3 is 12 amino acids. Per germline, CDR1 SGHNT and CDR2 YYREEE (reference sequence). V was shortened by 4 bases and J by 13 bases, with 17 bases between the two germline ends. The sample comprised PBMCs. The chain joins TRBV5-4 to TRBJ1-2; a weak D match, TRBD1 (5 bases). The sequence was obtained from a middle-aged man in good health and CMV-seropositive. The CDR3 is CASSPTGGGRTF. The CDR3 DNA is TGTGCCAGCAGCCCAACGGGGGGGGGTCGCACCTTC.